This section outlines one T cell receptor beta chain sequence together with its context. Its antigen is still unknown. No base qualities exist here, and no much larger clone lies one base off it. The data were obtained in a study of blood T cell repertoires in COVID-19 (dated by TCRdb to the early 2020s). A note on the overall study: The collaborator samples originated in the United States, Italy and Spain and spanned the acute and convalescent phases of COVID-19. Where available, HLA class I and class II types were taken from metadata supplied by the sample provider and were not determined by assay-based typing. The samples were drawn from the first 160 participants of the ongoing ImmuneRACE study and from over a thousand subjects provided by 6 global collaborators. A de-identified subject ID, COVID-19 status, age in years and sex were almost always included in the sample metadata. The dataset comprised deeply sampled blood TCRbeta repertoires from subjects exposed to, actively infected with, or recovered from COVID-19. The material from the prospective study consisted of cDNA or gDNA derived from T cells, B-cell-depleted T cells, or PBMCs. The repertoires were made available in a free public database intended to serve as a resource for research on the immune response to SARS-CoV-2. Overall results and qualifications from the work: The amount of clinical and demographic metadata varied by source and participant and was provided uncurated.

Collaborating institutions collected whole blood in K2EDTA tubes following their own protocols. For TCRbeta analysis, collaborators shipped samples in one of three forms: frozen whole blood, isolated PBMCs, or DNA extracted from either of those sample types. Sequences SGHDT (CDR1) and YYEEEE (CDR2) are obtained from the germline V gene. The CDR3 contains 16 residues, cysteine and phenylalanine counted. Only CDR3 DNA remains: 48 bases, in frame from the first base. Relative to germline, V is missing 1 base and J is missing 3 bases, with 7 bases of the junction outside any gene match. TCRbeta CDR3 regions were amplified from genomic DNA using the immunoSEQ Assay, a bias-controlled multiplex PCR. The original methods were these. The number of nucleated cells in each sample was estimated from the amplification of reference gene primers within the assay. To quantify the absolute abundance of each unique TCRbeta CDR3 rearrangement, sequence reads were collapsed and filtered. Productive Simpson clonality was computed per sample as the square root of Simpson's diversity index over productive rearrangements. The clones in this table, taken by TCRdb from immuneACCESS, are in-frame only. Not every clone is retained; where verified, under half of the shortfall comes from an unresolved V gene, and the cause of the rest is unknown. The V and J calls and clone size are taken from that table; D and trimming were inferred from the DNA. The sample table shows 100,000 to 150,000 clones, and around 87% are seen once. The ten largest make up 3% to 4% of the sample.

The chain was built from TRBV5-6 and TRBJ2-1; 7 bases in the middle match TRBD2. Material for sequencing was peripheral blood. This TCR derives from a woman aged 60-75 years with acute or convalescent COVID-19. CDR3 protein: CASSLSPGGGYNEQFF. The sequenced DNA: TGTGCCAGCAGCTTGAGTCCGGGAGGAGGCTACAATGAGCAGTTCTTC. Outside the CDR3, residues come from the reference TRBV5-6 and TRBJ2-1 proteins, so the full variable domain is: DAGVTQSPTHLIKTRGQQVTLRCSPKSGHDTVSWYQQALGQGPQFIFQYYEEEERQRGNFPDRFSGHQFPNYSSELNVNALLLGDSALYLCASSLSPGGGYNEQFFGPGTRLTVL.